The 21 T cell receptor beta chains reported below all come from one sample, sequenced in a study of blood T cell repertoires in COVID-19. Measured with immunoSEQ multiplex PCR; TCRdb has only the in-frame clones, and not every one. The data contain approximately 240,000 clones, about 88% of them singletons. The sequencing sample was made of peripheral blood. All receptors come from a man over 45 who had recovered from COVID-19.

The chain links TRBV28 to TRBJ1-1, with 7 bases that match TRBD1. After removal of 3 bases from V and 6 bases from J, the junction contained 10 bases not matched to a gene. Germline CDR1 and CDR2: MDHEN and SYDVKM. CDR3 length: 15 residues. The DNA for the CDR3 is TGTGCCAGCAGTTTGGCCGCGGCAGGGGGGCCTGAAGCTTTCTTT. This translates into CASSLAAAGGPEAFF.

The chain uses TRBV5-1 and TRBJ1-5; 8 bases match TRBD1. Per germline, CDR1 SGHRS and CDR2 YFSETQ. The J segment lost 2 bases and the V segment lost 4 bases, leaving 2 bases of the junction unmatched. This CDR3 has 14 amino acids. As DNA, the CDR3 is TGCGCCAGCAGCGCGGACAGGGGCAATCAGCCCCAGCATTTT. This gives the protein CASSADRGNQPQHF.

The chain employs TRBV29-1 and TRBJ2-1, with TRBD2 matching over 8 bases. Germline assignment: CDR1 SQVTM and CDR2 ANQGSEA. There are 14 residues in the CDR3. J gave up 7 bases and V 3 bases, and 8 bases lay outside the gene matches. The DNA of the CDR3 is TGCAGCGTTGATAATCGGGGGGGGAGAAATGAGCAGTTCTTC. This encodes CSVDNRGGRNEQFF.

The V call is TRBV5-1, the J call TRBJ2-2; D is perhaps TRBD1 (7 bases). V shed 4 bases and J shed 4 bases, with 14 bases lying between them. The germline V gene encodes CDR1 SGHRS and CDR2 YFSETQ. The CDR3 consists of 15 residues. The CDR3 DNA sequence: TGCGCCAGCAGCACGGAGGGGGCCTCCACCGGGGAGCTGTTTTTT. Amino acid sequence: CASSTEGASTGELFF.

V is TRBV15 and J is TRBJ2-1, with unresolved D. The CDR3 is 16 residues long. V lost 6 bases, J lost 0 bases, and 15 bases lay in between. Germline assignment: CDR1 LNHNV and CDR2 YYDKDF (reference sequence). This CDR3 reads CATSNEQLSSYNEQFF. DNA for the CDR3: TGTGCCACCAGTAATGAACAGCTGAGCTCCTACAATGAGCAGTTCTTC.

The chain is built from TRBV10-3 and TRBJ2-5, with unresolved D. The V and J ends lost 3 bases and 4 bases respectively, with 12 bases between them. The CDR3 covers 14 residues. Germline loops: CDR1 ENHRY, CDR2 SYGVKD. The CDR3 nucleotides read TGTGCCATCAGTGAAAGCCACCTTGGAGAGACCCAGTACTTC. It translates to CAISESHLGETQYF.

This chain connects TRBV28 to TRBJ1-2; D is perhaps TRBD1 (6 bases). Germline V gene lookup returns CDR1 MDHEN and CDR2 SYDVKM. The V end lost 5 bases, the J end lost 5 bases, and 12 bases lay between the germline ends. This CDR3 spans 13 amino acids. CDR3 coding DNA: TGTGCCAGCAGTCCGCCTACAGGGTATGGCTACACCTTC. Its translation: CASSPPTGYGYTF.

This rearrangement joins TRBV7-8 to TRBJ2-1; D may be TRBD2 (7 bases). Per the germline V gene, CDR1 is SGHVS and CDR2 is FQNEAQ. The CDR3 is made up of 18 amino acids. V gave up 5 bases and J gave up 0 bases, with 20 bases separating them. The CDR3 sequence is CASSRRQGTTDSYNEQFF. In DNA form, the CDR3 reads TGTGCCAGCAGCCGTAGGCAGGGGACTACCGACTCCTACAATGAGCAGTTCTTC.

This chain links TRBV30 with TRBJ1-1; D call uncertain. Trimming shortened V by 3 bases and J by 11 bases, and 13 bases separated the two germline ends. CDR1 and CDR2 (germline): GTSNPN, SVGIG (reference sequence). The CDR3 extends over 11 amino acids. The CDR3 DNA follows: TGTGCCTGGAGCGACGACCGGGATGCTTTCTTT. It is translated as CAWSDDRDAFF.

This clone was recorded only once. This sequence joins TRBV2 and TRBJ2-5, with a tentative D call TRBD2 (7 bases). Trimming pared 5 bases from V and 6 bases from J, leaving 22 bases between. The CDR3 is 16 amino acids. Germline assignment: CDR1 SNHLY and CDR2 FYNNEI. The CDR3 DNA reads TGTGCCAGCAGTATGGTCCGGGGGGCGGGTGAAAAGACCCAGTACTTC. Protein sequence: CASSMVRGAGEKTQYF.

This sequence joins TRBV5-1 and TRBJ1-1, with a tentative D call TRBD1 (5 bases). The V and J ends lost 6 bases and 3 bases respectively, with 15 bases between them. Per the germline V gene, CDR1 is SGHRS and CDR2 is YFSETQ. This CDR3 is 14 amino acids long. The CDR3: CASNPLGGYTEAFF. DNA for the CDR3: TGCGCCAGCAACCCCCTGGGGGGTTACACTGAAGCTTTCTTT.

V gene TRBV20-1 combines with J gene TRBJ2-4, with a tentative D call TRBD2 (6 bases). Germline V lookup: CDR1 DFQATT, CDR2 SNEGSKA (reference sequence). The CDR3 is 14 amino acids. The V end was cut by 3 bases, the J end by 3 bases, with 12 bases between. CDR3 sequence reads: CSASLAEGKNIQYF. CDR3 bases: TGCAGTGCTAGTTTAGCGGAGGGCAAAAACATTCAGTACTTC.

J is TRBJ2-2 and V is TRBV24-1; 8 nucleotides align to TRBD1. The CDR3 length is 16 residues. Germline V CDR1 and CDR2: KGHDR, SFDVKD. The ends lost 2 bases at V and 3 bases at J; junction bases unmatched: 4. The CDR3 nucleotides are TGTGCCACCAGTGATTCCGGGACAGGAGACACCGGGGAGCTGTTTTTT. This encodes CATSDSGTGDTGELFF.

This chain joins TRBV30 and TRBJ2-2; a possible D gene is TRBD2 (5 bases). Germline loops: CDR1 GTSNPN, CDR2 SVGIG (reference sequence). This CDR3 contains 13 residues. Trimming removed 1 base at V and 7 bases at J, with 10 bases between. The CDR3 here is CAWSGSSHGELFF. CDR3 coding DNA: TGTGCCTGGAGTGGATCTAGCCACGGGGAGCTGTTTTTT.

V and J are TRBV5-1 and TRBJ2-7, with 7 bases that match TRBD1. CDR1 and CDR2 from the germline V gene are SGHRS and YFSETQ. There are 13 residues in the CDR3. The V gene end was trimmed by 6 bases and the J gene end by 1 base; junction bases not matched to a gene: 4. CDR3: CASTQGSSYEQYF. CDR3 sequence (DNA): TGCGCCAGCACACAGGGGTCGTCCTACGAGCAGTACTTC.

This clone is a singleton in its sample. The V and J genes are TRBV29-1 and TRBJ1-2; D gene ambiguous. V was shortened by 4 bases and J by 1 base, with 7 bases between the two germline ends. CDR1 and CDR2 from the germline V gene are SQVTM and ANQGSEA. The length of the CDR3 is 12 residues. The CDR3 coding sequence is TGCAGCGTTGTTCGGGGTAACTATGGCTACACCTTC. Protein sequence: CSVVRGNYGYTF.

This clone was seen only a few times. The chain recombines TRBV15 with TRBJ2-5; 10 bases fit TRBD2. The V gene end was trimmed by 4 bases and the J gene end by 5 bases; junction bases not matched to a gene: 13. Germline-derived CDR1 and CDR2 are LNHNV and YYDKDF (reference sequence). This CDR3 is built from 17 residues. DNA for the CDR3: TGTGCCACCAGCAAGAAGGGGTTTAGCGGGAGGCGGGAGACCCAGTACTTC. This sequence encodes CATSKKGFSGRRETQYF.

The chain couples TRBV11-2 to TRBJ1-1; D is possibly TRBD1 (5 bases). Germline-derived CDR1 and CDR2 are SGHAT and FQNNGV. The ends were cut back, 5 bases at V and 11 bases at J, with 15 bases in the middle. CDR3 size: 12 residues. The CDR3 nucleotides read TGTGCCAGCAGCCCAACGACAGTGGCTGCTTTCTTT. It codes for CASSPTTVAAFF.

This clone was counted only a few times. The chain is built from TRBV5-1 and TRBJ1-1; D gene ambiguous. V lost 6 bases and J lost 1, with 10 bases in between. Per the germline V gene, CDR1 is SGHRS and CDR2 is YFSETQ. The CDR3 is made up of 13 amino acids. The CDR3: CASKQGGNTEAFF. CDR3 DNA sequence: TGCGCCAGCAAGCAAGGAGGGAACACTGAAGCTTTCTTT.

The chain combines TRBV5-4 with TRBJ2-1; TRBD2 matches at 9 bases. Looked up from germline, CDR1 is SGHNT and CDR2 is YYREEE (reference sequence). The CDR3 is 15 amino acids. After removal of 0 bases from V and 10 bases from J, the junction contained 8 bases not matched to a gene. The CDR3 sequence: CASSLEALAGREQFF. CDR3 nucleotide sequence: TGTGCCAGCAGCTTGGAGGCTCTAGCGGGACGGGAGCAGTTCTTC.

CDR3 DNA: TGCGCCAGCAGCTCCGGGAGGTCTTCGGATACGCAGTATTTT. It is translated as CASSSGRSSDTQYF. The chain combines TRBV5-1 with TRBJ2-3; TRBD2 matches at 7 bases. The CDR3 is made up of 14 amino acids. With V trimmed by 3 bases and J by 6 bases, 7 bases remained unmatched. Germline V gives CDR1 SGHRS, CDR2 YFSETQ.